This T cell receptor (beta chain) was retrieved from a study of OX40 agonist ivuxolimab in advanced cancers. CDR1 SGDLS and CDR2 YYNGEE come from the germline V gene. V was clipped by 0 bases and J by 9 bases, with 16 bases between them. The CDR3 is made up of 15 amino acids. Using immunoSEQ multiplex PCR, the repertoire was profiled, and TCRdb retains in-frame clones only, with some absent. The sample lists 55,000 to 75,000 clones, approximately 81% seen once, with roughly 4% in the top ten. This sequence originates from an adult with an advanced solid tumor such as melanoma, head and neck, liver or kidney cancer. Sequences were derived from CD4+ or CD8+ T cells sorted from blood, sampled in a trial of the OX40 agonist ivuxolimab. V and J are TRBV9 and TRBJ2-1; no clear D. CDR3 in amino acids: CASSVGRVGKVEQFF. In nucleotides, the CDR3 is TGTGCCAGCAGCGTAGGTAGGGTTGGTAAGGTTGAGCAGTTCTTC.